This T cell receptor (beta chain) was identified in a study of blood T cell repertoires in COVID-19. The overall study: T cells, B-cell-depleted T cells, or PBMCs provided the cDNA or gDNA that served as material.

Produced via immunoSEQ multiplex PCR; TCRdb's table is partial and in-frame only. The sample includes 300,000 to 450,000 clones, roughly nine tenths of them seen just once. After removal of 3 bases from V and 7 bases from J, the junction contained 8 bases not matched to a gene. The germline V gene encodes CDR1 MNHEY and CDR2 SMNVEV (reference sequence). This CDR3 is 16 amino acids long. The rearrangement joins TRBV27 to TRBJ1-6; 8 bases fit TRBD1. This clonotype was sampled from a woman aged 25 to 45 who had recovered from COVID-19. Sequenced material: PBMCs or T cells enriched from blood (not recorded which). CDR3 in DNA: TGTGCCAGCAGTTTTGGACAGGGCGGCGAGAATTCACCCCTCCACTTT. This encodes CASSFGQGGENSPLHF.